These T cell receptor beta chains were read from a single sample in a study of cytomegalovirus exposure and HLA in healthy donors. The table came from immunoSEQ multiplex PCR; TCRdb's copy has only in-frame clones and leaves some out. The repertoire holds about 150,000 clones, with approximately 79% as singletons. The sample comprised PBMCs. The receptors were gathered from a middle-aged woman in good health and CMV-seropositive. CDR3s include the opening cysteine and the closing phenylalanine or tryptophan. Fields, in order: J gene, D gene, V gene, clone size, CDR3 protein, CDR3 DNA. D genes are given only for firm matches. The listing skips clone size in some rows; elsewhere it reads once, few, many or a size class.

j_call: TRBJ2-2; d_call: TRBD2; v_call: TRBV7-2; clone_size: NA; cdr3_aa: CASSSGPGGPDTGELFF; cdr3_nt: TGTGCCAGCAGCTCAGGACCGGGGGGGCCCGACACCGGGGAGCTGTTTTTT
j_call: TRBJ1-1; d_call: NA; v_call: TRBV6-5; clone_size: NA; cdr3_aa: CASSYGPTRTKAFF; cdr3_nt: TGTGCCAGCAGTTACGGGCCCACGCGAACCAAAGCTTTCTTT
j_call: TRBJ1-3; d_call: TRBD1; v_call: TRBV19; clone_size: NA; cdr3_aa: CASSNPGTGFGNTIYF; cdr3_nt: TGTGCCAGTAGTAACCCCGGGACAGGGTTTGGAAACACCATATATTTT
j_call: TRBJ1-2; d_call: NA; v_call: TRBV23-1; clone_size: NA; cdr3_aa: CASSPQFWGYTF; cdr3_nt: TGCGCCAGCAGTCCACAGTTTTGGGGCTACACCTTC
j_call: TRBJ1-4; d_call: TRBD1; v_call: TRBV7-2; clone_size: NA; cdr3_aa: CASSSAGGARTNEKLFF; cdr3_nt: TGTGCCAGCAGTTCGGCAGGGGGCGCGAGAACTAATGAAAAACTGTTTTTT
j_call: TRBJ2-2; d_call: TRBD2; v_call: TRBV5-1; clone_size: NA; cdr3_aa: CASKTNTGTSFTGELFF; cdr3_nt: TGCGCCAGCAAAACCAACACCGGGACTAGTTTTACCGGGGAGCTGTTTTTT
j_call: TRBJ2-2; d_call: NA; v_call: TRBV2; clone_size: once; cdr3_aa: CASRGTANTGELFF; cdr3_nt: TGTGCCAGCAGAGGGACTGCGAACACCGGGGAGCTGTTTTTT
j_call: TRBJ2-2; d_call: TRBD2; v_call: TRBV5-4; clone_size: NA; cdr3_aa: CASSTGLAGHTGELFF; cdr3_nt: TGTGCCAGCAGCACGGGACTAGCGGGACACACCGGGGAGCTGTTTTTT
j_call: TRBJ2-7; d_call: TRBD1; v_call: TRBV5-1; clone_size: NA; cdr3_aa: CASSVDRVYEQYF; cdr3_nt: TGCGCCAGCAGCGTGGACAGGGTATACGAGCAGTACTTC
j_call: TRBJ2-7; d_call: NA; v_call: TRBV13; clone_size: NA; cdr3_aa: CASSLGTLSYEQYF; cdr3_nt: TGTGCCAGCAGCTTAGGGACACTTTCCTACGAGCAGTACTTC
j_call: TRBJ2-3; d_call: TRBD2; v_call: TRBV7-6; clone_size: NA; cdr3_aa: CASSKLAGDTDTQYF; cdr3_nt: TGTGCCAGCAGCAAACTAGCGGGGGACACAGATACGCAGTATTTT
j_call: TRBJ1-6; d_call: NA; v_call: TRBV18; clone_size: NA; cdr3_aa: CASSPQVDRTYSPLHF; cdr3_nt: TGTGCCAGCTCACCCCAGGTCGACAGAACATATTCACCCCTCCACTTT
j_call: TRBJ2-6; d_call: NA; v_call: TRBV15; clone_size: NA; cdr3_aa: CATSTYPGANVLTF; cdr3_nt: TGTGCCACCAGCACCTACCCTGGGGCCAACGTCCTGACTTTC
j_call: TRBJ2-3; d_call: TRBD2; v_call: TRBV6-5; clone_size: NA; cdr3_aa: CASSYGTSGGAHTQYF; cdr3_nt: TGTGCCAGCAGTTACGGGACTAGCGGGGGAGCCCATACGCAGTATTTT
j_call: TRBJ1-3; d_call: NA; v_call: TRBV13; clone_size: NA; cdr3_aa: CASSPRGSPSGNTIYF; cdr3_nt: TGTGCCAGCAGCCCCAGGGGAAGCCCCTCTGGAAACACCATATATTTT
j_call: TRBJ1-4; d_call: NA; v_call: TRBV2; clone_size: NA; cdr3_aa: CASRKDAGDEKLFF; cdr3_nt: TGTGCCAGCAGAAAGGACGCAGGGGACGAAAAACTGTTTTTT
j_call: TRBJ1-2; d_call: NA; v_call: TRBV28; clone_size: NA; cdr3_aa: CASTPGGEDGYTF; cdr3_nt: TGTGCCAGCACCCCGGGGGGGGAGGATGGCTACACCTTC
j_call: TRBJ1-3; d_call: NA; v_call: TRBV6-6; clone_size: NA; cdr3_aa: CASRSSGNTIYF; cdr3_nt: TGTGCCAGCCGGAGTTCTGGAAACACCATATATTTT
j_call: TRBJ2-2; d_call: NA; v_call: TRBV21-1; clone_size: NA; cdr3_aa: CASSRWEVSGGVQRELFF; cdr3_nt: TGTGCCAGCAGCAGGTGGGAGGTTAGCGGGGGGGTCCAGAGGGAGCTGTTTTTT
j_call: TRBJ1-5; d_call: NA; v_call: TRBV6-1; clone_size: NA; cdr3_aa: CASSTGSNQPQHF; cdr3_nt: TGTGCCAGTTCTACAGGGAGCAATCAGCCCCAGCATTTT
j_call: TRBJ1-2; d_call: NA; v_call: TRBV7-6; clone_size: NA; cdr3_aa: CASSPTPTAEGYTF; cdr3_nt: TGTGCCAGCAGCCCGACCCCCACAGCGGAGGGCTACACCTTC
j_call: TRBJ1-2; d_call: NA; v_call: TRBV2; clone_size: once; cdr3_aa: CASSDKRGGYGYPF; cdr3_nt: TGTGCCAGCAGTGATAAAAGGGGCGGCTATGGCTACCCCTTC
j_call: TRBJ2-3; d_call: TRBD2; v_call: TRBV27; clone_size: NA; cdr3_aa: CASSLGRGGVTDTQYF; cdr3_nt: TGTGCCAGCAGTTTAGGTCGCGGGGGGGTAACAGATACGCAGTATTTT
j_call: TRBJ1-1; d_call: NA; v_call: TRBV19; clone_size: NA; cdr3_aa: CASSLQANMNTEAFF; cdr3_nt: TGTGCCAGTAGTCTCCAGGCCAACATGAACACTGAAGCTTTCTTT
j_call: TRBJ2-7; d_call: TRBD1; v_call: TRBV19; clone_size: NA; cdr3_aa: CASSELPGQGPYEQYF; cdr3_nt: TGTGCCAGTAGCGAACTCCCGGGACAGGGCCCCTACGAGCAGTACTTC
j_call: TRBJ1-5; d_call: NA; v_call: TRBV5-6; clone_size: once; cdr3_aa: CASGPYSNQPQHF; cdr3_nt: TGTGCCAGCGGCCCTTATAGCAATCAGCCCCAGCATTTT